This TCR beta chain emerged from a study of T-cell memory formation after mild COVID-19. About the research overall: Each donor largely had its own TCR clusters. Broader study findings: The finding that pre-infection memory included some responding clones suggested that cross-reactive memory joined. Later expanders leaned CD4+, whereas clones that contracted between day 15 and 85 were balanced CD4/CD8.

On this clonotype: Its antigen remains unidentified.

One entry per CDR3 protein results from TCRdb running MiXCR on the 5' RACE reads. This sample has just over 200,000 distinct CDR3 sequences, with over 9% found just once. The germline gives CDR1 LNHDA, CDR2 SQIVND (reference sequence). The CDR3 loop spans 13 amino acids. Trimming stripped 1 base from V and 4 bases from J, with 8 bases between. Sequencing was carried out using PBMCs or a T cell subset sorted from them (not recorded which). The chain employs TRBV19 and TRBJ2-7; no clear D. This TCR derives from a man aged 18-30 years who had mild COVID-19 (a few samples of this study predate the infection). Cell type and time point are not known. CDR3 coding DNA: TGTGCCAGTAGTATAGGTCTACCATACGAGCAGTACTTC. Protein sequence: CASSIGLPYEQYF.